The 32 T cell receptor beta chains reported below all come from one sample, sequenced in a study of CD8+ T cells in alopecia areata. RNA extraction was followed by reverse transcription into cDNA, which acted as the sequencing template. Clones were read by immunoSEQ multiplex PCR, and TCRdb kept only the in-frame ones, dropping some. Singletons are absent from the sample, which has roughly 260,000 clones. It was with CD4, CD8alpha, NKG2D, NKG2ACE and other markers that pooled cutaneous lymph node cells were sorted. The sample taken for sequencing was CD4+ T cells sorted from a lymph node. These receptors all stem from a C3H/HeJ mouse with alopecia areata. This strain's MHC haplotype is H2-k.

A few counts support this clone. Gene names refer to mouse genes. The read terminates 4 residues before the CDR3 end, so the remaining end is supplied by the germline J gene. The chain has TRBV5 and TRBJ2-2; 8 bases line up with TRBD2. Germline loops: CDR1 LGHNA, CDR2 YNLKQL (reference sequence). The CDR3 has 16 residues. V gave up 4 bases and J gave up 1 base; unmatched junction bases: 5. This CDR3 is CASSLTGGLNTGQLYF. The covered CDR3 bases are TGTGCCAGCAGCCTAACTGGGGGATTAAACACCGGG.

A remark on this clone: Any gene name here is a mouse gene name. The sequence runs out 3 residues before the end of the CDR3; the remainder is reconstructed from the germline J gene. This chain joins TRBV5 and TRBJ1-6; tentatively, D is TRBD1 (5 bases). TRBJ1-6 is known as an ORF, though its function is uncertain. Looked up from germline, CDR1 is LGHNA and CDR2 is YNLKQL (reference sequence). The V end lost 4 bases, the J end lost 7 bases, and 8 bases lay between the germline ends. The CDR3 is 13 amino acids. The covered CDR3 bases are TGTGCCAGCAGCCCTCAGGGAAATTCGCCC. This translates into CASSPQGNSP. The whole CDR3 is CASSPQGNSPLYF.

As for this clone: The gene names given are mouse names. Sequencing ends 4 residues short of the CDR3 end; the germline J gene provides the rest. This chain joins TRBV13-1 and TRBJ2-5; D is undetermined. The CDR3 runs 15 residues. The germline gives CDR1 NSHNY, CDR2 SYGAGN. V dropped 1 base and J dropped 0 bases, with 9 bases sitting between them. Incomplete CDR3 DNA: TGTGCCAGCAGTGATTTGGGTTATAACCAAGAC. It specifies CASSDLGYNQD. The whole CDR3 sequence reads CASSDLGYNQDTQYF.

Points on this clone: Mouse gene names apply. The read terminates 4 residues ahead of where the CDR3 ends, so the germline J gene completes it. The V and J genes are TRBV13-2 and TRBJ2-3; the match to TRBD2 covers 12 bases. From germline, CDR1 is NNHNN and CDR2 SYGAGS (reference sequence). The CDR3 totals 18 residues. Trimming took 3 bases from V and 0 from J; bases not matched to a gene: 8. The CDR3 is CASGGDWGGASSAETLYF. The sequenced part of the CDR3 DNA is TGTGCCAGCGGTGGCGACTGGGGGGGCGCGTCTAGTGCAGAA.

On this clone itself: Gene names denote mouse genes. Incomplete CDR3 DNA: TGCACCTGCAGTGCAGAGAGGGACAGGGCTCCCGGG. It specifies CTCSAERDRAPG. The CDR3 reads in full as CTCSAERDRAPGQLYF. V and J are TRBV1 and TRBJ2-2; 9 nucleotides agree with TRBD1. Coverage ceases 4 residues before the CDR3 finishes, and the germline J gene fills in the end. Germline CDR1 reads NSQYPW; CDR2 reads LRSPGD (reference sequence). V dropped 0 bases and J dropped 6; count of bases not matched to a gene: 5. CDR3 size: 16 residues.

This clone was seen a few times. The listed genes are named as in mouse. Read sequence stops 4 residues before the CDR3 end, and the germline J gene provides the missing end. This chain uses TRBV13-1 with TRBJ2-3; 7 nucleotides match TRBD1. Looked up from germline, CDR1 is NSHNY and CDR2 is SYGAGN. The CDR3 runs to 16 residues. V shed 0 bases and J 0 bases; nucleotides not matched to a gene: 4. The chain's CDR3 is CASSDGDSTSAETLYF. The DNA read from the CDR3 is TGTGCCAGCAGTGATGGGGACAGCACTAGTGCAGAA.

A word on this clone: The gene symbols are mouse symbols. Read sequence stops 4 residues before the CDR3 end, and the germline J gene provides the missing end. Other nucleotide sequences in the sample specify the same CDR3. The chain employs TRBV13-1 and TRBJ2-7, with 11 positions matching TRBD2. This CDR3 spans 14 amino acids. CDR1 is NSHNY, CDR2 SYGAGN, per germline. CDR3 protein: CASRAGTGGYEQYF. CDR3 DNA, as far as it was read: TGTGCCAGCAGGGCCGGGACTGGGGGATAT.

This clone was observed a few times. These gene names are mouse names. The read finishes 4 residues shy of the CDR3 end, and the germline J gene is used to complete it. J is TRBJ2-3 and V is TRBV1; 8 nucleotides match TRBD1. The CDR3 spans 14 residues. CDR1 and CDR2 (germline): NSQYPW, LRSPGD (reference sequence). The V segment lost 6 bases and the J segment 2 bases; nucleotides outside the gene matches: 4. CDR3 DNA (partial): TGCACCTGCAGGCAGGGGGCTGTTGCAGAA. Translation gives CTCRQGAVAE. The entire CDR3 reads CTCRQGAVAETLYF.

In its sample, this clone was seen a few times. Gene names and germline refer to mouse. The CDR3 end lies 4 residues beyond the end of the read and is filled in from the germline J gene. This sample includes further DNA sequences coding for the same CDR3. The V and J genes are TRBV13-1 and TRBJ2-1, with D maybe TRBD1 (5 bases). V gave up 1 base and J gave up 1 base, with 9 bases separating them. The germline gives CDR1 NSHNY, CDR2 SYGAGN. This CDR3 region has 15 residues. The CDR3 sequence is CASSDTGQNYAEQFF. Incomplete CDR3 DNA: TGTGCCAGCAGTGATACCGGACAAAACTATGCT.

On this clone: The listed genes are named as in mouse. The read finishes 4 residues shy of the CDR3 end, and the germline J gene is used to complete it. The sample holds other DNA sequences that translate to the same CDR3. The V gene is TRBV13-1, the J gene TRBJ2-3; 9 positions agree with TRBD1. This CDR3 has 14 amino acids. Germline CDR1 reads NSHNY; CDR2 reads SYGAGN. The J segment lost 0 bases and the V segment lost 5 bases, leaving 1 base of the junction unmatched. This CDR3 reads CASRDRGSAETLYF. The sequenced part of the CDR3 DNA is TGTGCCAGCAGGGACAGGGGTAGTGCAGAA.

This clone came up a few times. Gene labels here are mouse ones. The CDR3 here is CASSQGLLYAEQFF. The CDR3 bases that were read are TGTGCCAGCAGCCAAGGACTGCTCTATGCT. The V call is TRBV5, the J call TRBJ2-1, with D possibly being TRBD2 (5 bases). The missing CDR3 end, 4 residues past where the read stops, is filled in from the germline J gene. Between the trimmed V and J ends, which lost 1 base and 3 bases, there was a span of 7 bases. Germline V gives CDR1 LGHNA, CDR2 YNLKQL (reference sequence). CDR3 length equals 14 residues.

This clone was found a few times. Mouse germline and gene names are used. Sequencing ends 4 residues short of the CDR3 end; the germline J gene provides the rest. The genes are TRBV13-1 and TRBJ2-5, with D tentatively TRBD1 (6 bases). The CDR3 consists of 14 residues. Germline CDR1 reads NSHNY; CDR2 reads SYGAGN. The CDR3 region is CASSDDRVDDTQYF. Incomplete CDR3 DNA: TGTGCCAGCAGTGATGACAGGGTAGATGAC.

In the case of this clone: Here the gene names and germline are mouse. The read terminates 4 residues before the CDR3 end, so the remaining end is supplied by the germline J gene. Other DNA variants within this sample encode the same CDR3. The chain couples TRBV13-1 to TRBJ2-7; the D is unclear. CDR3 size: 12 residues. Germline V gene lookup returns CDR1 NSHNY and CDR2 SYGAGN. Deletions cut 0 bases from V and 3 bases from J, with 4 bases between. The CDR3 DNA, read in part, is TGTGCCAGCAGTGATGAACTCTAT. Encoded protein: CASSDELY. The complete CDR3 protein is CASSDELYEQYF.

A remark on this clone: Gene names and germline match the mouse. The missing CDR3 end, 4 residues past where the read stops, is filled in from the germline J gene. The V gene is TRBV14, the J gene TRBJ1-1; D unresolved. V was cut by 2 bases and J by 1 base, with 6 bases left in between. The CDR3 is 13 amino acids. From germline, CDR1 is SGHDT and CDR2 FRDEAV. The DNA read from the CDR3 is TGTGCCAGCAGTTTTTGGGGGAACACA. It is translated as CASSFWGNT. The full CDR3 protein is CASSFWGNTEVFF.

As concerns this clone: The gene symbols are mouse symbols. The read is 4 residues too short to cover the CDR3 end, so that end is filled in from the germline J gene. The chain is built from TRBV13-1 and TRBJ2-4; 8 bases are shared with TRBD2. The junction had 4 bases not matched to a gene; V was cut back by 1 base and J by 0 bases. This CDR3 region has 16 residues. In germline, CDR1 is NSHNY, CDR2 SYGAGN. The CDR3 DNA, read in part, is TGTGCCAGCAGTGATACTGGGGGATCTAGTCAAAAC. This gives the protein CASSDTGGSSQN. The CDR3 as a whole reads CASSDTGGSSQNTLYF.

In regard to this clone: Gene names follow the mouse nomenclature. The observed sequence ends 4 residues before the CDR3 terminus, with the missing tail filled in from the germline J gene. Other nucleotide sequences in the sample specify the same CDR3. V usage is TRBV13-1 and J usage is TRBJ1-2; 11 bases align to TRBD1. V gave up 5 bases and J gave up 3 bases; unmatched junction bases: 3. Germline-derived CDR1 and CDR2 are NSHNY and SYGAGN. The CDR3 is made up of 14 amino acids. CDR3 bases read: TGTGCCAGCAGCGGGACAGGGGGGGACTCC. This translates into CASSGTGGDS. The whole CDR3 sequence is CASSGTGGDSDYTF.

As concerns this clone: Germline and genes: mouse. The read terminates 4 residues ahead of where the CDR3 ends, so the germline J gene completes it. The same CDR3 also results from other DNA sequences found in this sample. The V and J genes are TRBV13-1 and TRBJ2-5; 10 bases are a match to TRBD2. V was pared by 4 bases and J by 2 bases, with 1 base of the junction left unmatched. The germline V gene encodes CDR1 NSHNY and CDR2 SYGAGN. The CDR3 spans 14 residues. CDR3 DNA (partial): TGTGCCAGCAGTCGACTGGGGGGCCAAGAC. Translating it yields CASSRLGGQD. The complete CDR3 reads CASSRLGGQDTQYF.

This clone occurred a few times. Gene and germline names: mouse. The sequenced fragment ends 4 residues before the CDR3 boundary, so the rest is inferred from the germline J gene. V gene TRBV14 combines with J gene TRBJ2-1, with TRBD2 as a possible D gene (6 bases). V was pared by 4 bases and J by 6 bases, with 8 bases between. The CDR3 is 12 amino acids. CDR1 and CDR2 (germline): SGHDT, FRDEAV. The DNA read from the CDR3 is TGTGCCAGCAGTCCGACTGGTGCT. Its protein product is CASSPTGA. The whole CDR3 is CASSPTGAEQFF.

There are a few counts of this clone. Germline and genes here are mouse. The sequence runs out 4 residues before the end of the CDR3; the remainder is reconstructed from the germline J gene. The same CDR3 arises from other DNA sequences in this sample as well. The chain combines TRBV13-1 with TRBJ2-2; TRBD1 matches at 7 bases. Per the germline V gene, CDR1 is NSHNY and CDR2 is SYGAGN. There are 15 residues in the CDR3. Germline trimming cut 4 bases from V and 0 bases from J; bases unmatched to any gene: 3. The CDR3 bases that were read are TGTGCCAGCAGTAGGACAGGTGCAAACACCGGG. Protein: CASSRTGANTG. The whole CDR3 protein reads CASSRTGANTGQLYF.

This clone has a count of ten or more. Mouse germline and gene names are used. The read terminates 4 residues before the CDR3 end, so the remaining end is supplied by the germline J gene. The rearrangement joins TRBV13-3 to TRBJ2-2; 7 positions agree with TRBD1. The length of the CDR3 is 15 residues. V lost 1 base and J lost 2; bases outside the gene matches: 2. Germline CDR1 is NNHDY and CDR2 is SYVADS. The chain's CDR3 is CASSDPRGNTGQLYF. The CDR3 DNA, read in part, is TGTGCCAGCAGTGATCCCAGGGGGAACACCGGG.

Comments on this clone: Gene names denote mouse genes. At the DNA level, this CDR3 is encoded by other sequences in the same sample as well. The CDR3 here is CASSDGDRGYEQYF. The sequenced part of the CDR3 DNA is TGTGCCAGCAGTGATGGGGACAGGGGGTAT. The V gene is TRBV13-1, the J gene TRBJ2-7; TRBD1 matches 11 bases. Read coverage stops 4 residues before the CDR3 terminus; the germline J gene supplies the remainder. The CDR3 loop spans 14 amino acids. The V gene's germline CDR1 is NSHNY and CDR2 SYGAGN.

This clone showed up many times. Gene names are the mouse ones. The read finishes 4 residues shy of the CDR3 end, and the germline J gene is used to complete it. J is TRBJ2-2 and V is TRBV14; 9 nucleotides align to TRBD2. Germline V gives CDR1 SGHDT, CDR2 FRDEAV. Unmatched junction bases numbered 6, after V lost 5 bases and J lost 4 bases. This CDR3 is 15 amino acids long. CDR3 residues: CASSPNGGATGQLYF. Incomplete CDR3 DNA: TGTGCCAGCAGCCCCAATGGGGGGGCCACCGGG.

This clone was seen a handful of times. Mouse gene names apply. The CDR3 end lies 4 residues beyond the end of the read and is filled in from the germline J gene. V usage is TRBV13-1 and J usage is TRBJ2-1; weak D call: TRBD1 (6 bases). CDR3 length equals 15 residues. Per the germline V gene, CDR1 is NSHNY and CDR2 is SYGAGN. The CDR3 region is CASSDAGQGRAEQFF. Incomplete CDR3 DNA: TGTGCCAGCAGTGATGCAGGCCAGGGGCGGGCT.

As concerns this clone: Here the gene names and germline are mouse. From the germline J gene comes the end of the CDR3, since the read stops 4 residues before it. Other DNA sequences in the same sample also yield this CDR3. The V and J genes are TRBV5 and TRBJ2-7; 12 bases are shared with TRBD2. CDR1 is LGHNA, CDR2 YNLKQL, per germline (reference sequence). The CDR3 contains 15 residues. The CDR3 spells CASSQPGLGGYEQYF. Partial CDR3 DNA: TGTGCCAGCAGCCAACCGGGACTGGGGGGTTAT.

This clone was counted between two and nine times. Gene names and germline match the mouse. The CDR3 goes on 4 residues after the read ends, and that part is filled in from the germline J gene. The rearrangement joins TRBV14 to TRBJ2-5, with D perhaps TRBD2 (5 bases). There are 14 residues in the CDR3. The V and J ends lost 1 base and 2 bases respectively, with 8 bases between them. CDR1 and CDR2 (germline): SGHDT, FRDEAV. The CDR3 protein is CASSFRWVQDTQYF. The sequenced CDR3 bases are TGTGCCAGCAGTTTCCGCTGGGTCCAAGAC.

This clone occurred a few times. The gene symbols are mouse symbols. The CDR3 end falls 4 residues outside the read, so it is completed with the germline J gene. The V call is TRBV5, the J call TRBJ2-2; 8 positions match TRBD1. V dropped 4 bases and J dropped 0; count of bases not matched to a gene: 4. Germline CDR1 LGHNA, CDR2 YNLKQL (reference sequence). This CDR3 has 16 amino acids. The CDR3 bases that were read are TGTGCCAGCAGCCCAGACAGGGGATCAAACACCGGG. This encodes CASSPDRGSNTG. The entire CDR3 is CASSPDRGSNTGQLYF.

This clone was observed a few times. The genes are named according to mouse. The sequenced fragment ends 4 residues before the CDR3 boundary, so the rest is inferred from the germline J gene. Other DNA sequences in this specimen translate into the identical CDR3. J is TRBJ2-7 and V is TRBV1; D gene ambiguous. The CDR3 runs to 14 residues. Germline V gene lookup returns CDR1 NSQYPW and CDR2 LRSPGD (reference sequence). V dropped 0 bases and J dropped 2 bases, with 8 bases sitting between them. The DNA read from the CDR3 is TGCACCTGCAGTGCAGATCGGCAGGCCTAT. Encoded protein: CTCSADRQAY. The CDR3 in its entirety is CTCSADRQAYEQYF. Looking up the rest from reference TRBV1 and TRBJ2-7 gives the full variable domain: VTLLEQNPRWRLVPRGQAVNLRCILKNSQYPWMSWYQQDLQKQLQWLFTLRSPGDKEVKSLPGADYLATRVTDTELRLQVANMSQGRTLYCTCSADRQAYEQYFGPGTRLTVL.

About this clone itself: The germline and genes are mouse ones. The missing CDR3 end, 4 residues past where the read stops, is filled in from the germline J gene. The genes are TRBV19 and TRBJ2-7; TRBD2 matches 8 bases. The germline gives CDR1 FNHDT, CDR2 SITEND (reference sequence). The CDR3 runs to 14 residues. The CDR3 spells CASSILGGAYEQYF. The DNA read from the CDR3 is TGTGCCAGCAGTATACTGGGGGGCGCGTAT.

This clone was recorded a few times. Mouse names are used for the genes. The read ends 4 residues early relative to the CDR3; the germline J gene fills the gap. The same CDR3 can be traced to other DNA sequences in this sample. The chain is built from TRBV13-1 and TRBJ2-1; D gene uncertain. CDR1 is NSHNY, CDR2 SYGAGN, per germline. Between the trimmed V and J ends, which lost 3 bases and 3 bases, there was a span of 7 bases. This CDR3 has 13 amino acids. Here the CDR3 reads CASSGDIYAEQFF. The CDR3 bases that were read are TGTGCCAGCAGTGGAGACATCTATGCT.

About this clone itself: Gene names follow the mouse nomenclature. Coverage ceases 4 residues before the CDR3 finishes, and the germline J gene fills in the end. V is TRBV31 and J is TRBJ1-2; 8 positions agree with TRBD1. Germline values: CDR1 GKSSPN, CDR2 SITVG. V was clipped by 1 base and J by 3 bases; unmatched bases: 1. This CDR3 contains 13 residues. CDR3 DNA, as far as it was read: TGTGCCTGGAGTCCGGACAGGGACTCC. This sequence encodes CAWSPDRDS. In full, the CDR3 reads CAWSPDRDSDYTF.

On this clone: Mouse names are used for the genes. CDR3 DNA, as far as it was read: TGTGCCTGGAGTCTAGTAGAACTGGGGGGTTAT. Protein product: CAWSLVELGGY. The complete CDR3 sequence is CAWSLVELGGYEQYF. J is TRBJ2-7 and V is TRBV31, with TRBD2 matching 9 bases. The observed sequence ends 4 residues before the CDR3 terminus, with the missing tail filled in from the germline J gene. The CDR3 consists of 15 residues. The germline CDR1 and CDR2 sequences are GKSSPN and SITVG.

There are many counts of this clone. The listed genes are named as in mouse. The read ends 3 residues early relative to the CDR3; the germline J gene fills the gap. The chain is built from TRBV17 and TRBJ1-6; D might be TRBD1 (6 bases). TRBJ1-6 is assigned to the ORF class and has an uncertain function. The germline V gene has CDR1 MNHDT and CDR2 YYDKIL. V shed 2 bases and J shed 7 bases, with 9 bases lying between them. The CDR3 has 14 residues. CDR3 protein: CASSRQGRNSPLYF. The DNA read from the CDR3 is TGTGCTAGCAGTAGACAGGGGAGGAATTCGCCC.